This TCR beta chain was documented in a study of radiotherapy plus CTLA-4 blockade in lung cancer. Background on the study: Objective responses were seen in over 15% of patients, disease control in more than 30%. Study-wide results and limits: Strongest reported response predictors: early blood clone changes and post-radiation interferon-beta.

Remarks on this clone: No antigen is known for it.

Clones were read by immunoSEQ multiplex PCR, and TCRdb kept only the in-frame ones, dropping some. The data contain about 31,000 clones, under 85% of them singletons. The origin of this receptor is a human donor with non-small cell lung cancer whose response to radiotherapy plus ipilimumab could not be evaluated. Sequenced here: peripheral blood, sampled from a patient treated with radiotherapy plus ipilimumab.

The CDR3 DNA follows: TGTGCCAGCAGAAAACAGTTTACAGATACGCAGTATTTT. Its translation is CASRKQFTDTQYF. The V gene is TRBV25-1, the J gene TRBJ2-3; D is unresolved. The V and J ends lost 6 bases and 3 bases respectively, with 10 bases between them. The CDR3 is 13 residues long. CDR1 is MGHDK and CDR2 is SYGVNS in the germline V gene.